The T cell receptor beta chain under discussion was sequenced for a study of T-cell reconstitution after alpha-beta-depleted transplantation in children. Overall study results and limits: It was reported that alpha-beta T cells came from several hundred expanded graft clones (about two months after transplant).

As regards this clonotype: Its target is unknown.

J was trimmed by 2 bases and V by 2 bases; bases with no gene match: 10. Germline values: CDR1 SGHDT, CDR2 YYEEEE. The CDR3 is 17 amino acids. Library preparation (for TCRbeta) was performed with unique molecular identifiers. From the PCR reads, TCRdb called clonotypes with MiXCR, one entry per CDR3 protein. This table has around 440,000 distinct CDR3 sequences, roughly 16% appearing once. The sequencing here drew on PBMCs, mostly from graft donor cells, taken 360 days after TCRalphabeta/CD19-depleted stem cell transplant. The rearrangement joins TRBV5-6 to TRBJ2-3; 8 bases line up with TRBD2. The sequence came from a boy under three years old who had a stem cell transplant for Wiskott-Aldrich syndrome, so the T cells may come from the graft donor. CDR3 residues: CASSFMVSSGFTDTQYF. The CDR3 DNA reads TGTGCCAGCAGCTTTATGGTGTCTAGCGGGTTCACAGATACGCAGTATTTT.